The present entry profiles one T cell receptor (beta chain) with its context. Antigen specificity is unknown. Both iRepertoire HTBI primers and Arm-PCR of CDR3 regions were used to build the TCR beta libraries. TCRdb reanalysed the multiplex PCR reads using MiXCR and keeps one entry per CDR3 protein. Among some 600,000 distinct CDR3 sequences listed, about 16% were seen once. The data stem from a study of regulatory T cells in long-lasting Graves disease. Study findings and constraints: A reduction in accuracy may have resulted from the small sample size.

The sample's time point: newly diagnosed GD, antithyroid drugs for less than 3 months. From PBMCs, RNA was extracted and then used to make the TCR library. A peripheral blood sample, roughly 8.7 milliliters in volume, was drawn into EDTA tubes. This CDR3 comprises 14 residues. CDR1 and CDR2 from the germline V gene are ENHRY and SYGVKD. V was cut by 4 bases and J by 0 bases, with 9 bases left in between. This sample was shared with a second study, whose subject was T cells in Graves' hyperthyroidism and ophthalmopathy. That publication notes: HTBI primers were used for first-round RT-PCR of the TCR CDR3.

The specimen comprised peripheral blood mononuclear cells (PBMCs), sampled at new diagnosis, from a patient treated with antithyroid drugs. This clonotype was obtained from a man aged 18 to 30 with Graves disease. The chain combines TRBV10-3 with TRBJ1-1; no reliable D call. The CDR3 DNA reads TGTGCCATCAGTGGTTCAAGAATGAACACTGAAGCTTTCTTT. It specifies CAISGSRMNTEAFF.